This T cell receptor beta chain is drawn from a study of CD8 T cells in ankylosing spondylitis (dated by TCRdb to about 2017). With regard to the full study: T cell receptor beta repertoires were profiled in healthy donors and ankylosing spondylitis patients so that disease-linked TCR variants could be found. Peripheral blood was sampled, and synovial fluid was additionally collected from ankylosing spondylitis patients. The whole study cohort included about a hundred healthy donors and 25 ankylosing spondylitis patients. Overall study results and their limits: Significant enrichment of the disease-linked clones was reported in matched synovial fluid samples from ankylosing spondylitis patients. Blood from ankylosing spondylitis patients appeared to be characterized by a TCR beta motif composed of about eight highly homologous amino acid variants. Some of the motif variants had been reported before in the synovial fluid and blood of reactive arthritis patients, a finding that suggests common disease-initiation mechanisms. The disease-linked clones had a CD8+ phenotype and were found at relatively low frequencies in peripheral blood.

The sequencer was an Illumina HiSeq 2500. Quantitative 5'-RACE with molecular barcodes was used to prepare TCR beta libraries. As for how the authors treated the data: To identify disease-linked TCR variants, a new computational method was used, one built on a probabilistic model of VDJ rearrangement. TCRdb handled the public reads itself, with Q25 trimming in fastp and clone calling in MiXCR, and kept productive beta chains. For every CDR3 protein sequence, its rows merge into one entry that carries the most common genes and DNA. The V and J calls reflect TCRdb's pipeline rather than the authors' work. The sample table records 330,000 or so distinct CDR3 sequences; 7% to 9% of these occur just once. The ten largest clones add up to about 14% of the sample. Comments on this clonotype: There is no known antigen for this receptor. No quality values exist for individual bases; no much larger clone is one base distant.

The germline V gene encodes CDR1 MNHNS and CDR2 SASEGT. The CDR3 spans 16 residues, from the cysteine through the phenylalanine. Only the CDR3 DNA stays, 48 bases, in frame from base 1. Trimming leaves V shorter by 3 bases and J shorter by 8 bases, with the junction holding 9 bases beyond the gene matches. This sequence was found in a male donor with ankylosing spondylitis. The V and J genes are TRBV6-1 and TRBJ2-1, with 11 middle bases fitting TRBD1. Sample: blood, either unsorted or a sorted T cell fraction (not recorded which). The DNA sequence follows: TGTGCCAGCAGTGAGGGACAGGGGGTCTTTGGCGATGAGCAGTTCTTC. Its protein is CASSEGQGVFGDEQFF.